This T cell receptor (beta chain) stems from a study of CD8 T cells in ankylosing spondylitis. Study results and caveats: In ankylosing spondylitis patients, matched synovial fluid reportedly showed significant enrichment of disease-linked clones. CD8+ by phenotype, disease-linked clones were relatively rare in peripheral blood. A TCR beta motif of under ten highly homologous variants seemed to mark ankylosing spondylitis blood. Before this, some motif variants had been reported in reactive arthritis synovial fluid and blood.

This clonotype appeared a few times. The antigen remains unidentified. TCRdb itself ran the 5' RACE reads through MiXCR, one entry per CDR3 protein. The profile shows about 66,000 distinct CDR3 sequences, under 7.5% of them singletons. V lost 5 bases to trimming and J lost 2 bases, with 11 bases between them. The CDR3 has 14 residues. Germline lookup yields CDR1 SGHTA and CDR2 FQGTGA. This TCR came from a male donor with ankylosing spondylitis. The source material was synovial fluid, either unsorted or a sorted T cell fraction (not recorded which). The chain recombines TRBV7-3 with TRBJ2-3; the D is unclear. The CDR3 bases are TGTGCCAGCAGCCCCTCGGGCGCCACAGATACGCAGTATTTT. Translation: CASSPSGATDTQYF.